This T cell receptor (beta chain) originates from a study of blood T cell repertoires in COVID-19. Study-level information: Researchers got acute and convalescent COVID-19 samples from the United States, Italy and Spain.

The CDR3 has 15 residues. Germline values: CDR1 GTSNPN, CDR2 SVGIG (reference sequence). Trimming cost V 2 bases and J 1 base; bases outside gene matches: 4. The protocol was immunoSEQ multiplex PCR, while the TCRdb copy is restricted to in-frame clones and leaves out a portion. There are 150,000 or so clones in the sample; over 70% occur only once, and over 5% lies in the top ten. Each participant's cohort was designated according to participant-reported clinical history. The TCR originated in a man between 65 and 85 years old who had been exposed to COVID-19. Sequences were obtained from PBMCs or T cells enriched from blood (not recorded which). V and J are TRBV30 and TRBJ2-1; 8 bases are a match to TRBD2. The CDR3 loop is CAWSWSGGSYNEQFF. The CDR3 nucleotides are TGTGCCTGGAGTTGGAGCGGGGGTTCCTACAATGAGCAGTTCTTC.